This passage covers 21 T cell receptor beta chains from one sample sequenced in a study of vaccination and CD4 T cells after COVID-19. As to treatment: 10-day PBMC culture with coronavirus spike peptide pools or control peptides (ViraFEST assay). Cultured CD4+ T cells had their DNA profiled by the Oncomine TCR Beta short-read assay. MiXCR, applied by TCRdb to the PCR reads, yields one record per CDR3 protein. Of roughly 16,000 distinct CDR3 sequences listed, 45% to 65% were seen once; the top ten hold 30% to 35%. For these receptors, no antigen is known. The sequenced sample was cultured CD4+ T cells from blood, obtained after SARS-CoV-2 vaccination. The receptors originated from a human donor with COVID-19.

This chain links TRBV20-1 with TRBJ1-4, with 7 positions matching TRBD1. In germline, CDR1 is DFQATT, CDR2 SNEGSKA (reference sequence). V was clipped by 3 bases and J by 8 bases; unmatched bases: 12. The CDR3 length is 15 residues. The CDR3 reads CSARRPGTVREKLFF. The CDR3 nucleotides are TGCAGTGCTAGGAGGCCCGGGACAGTCAGGGAAAAACTGTTTTTT.

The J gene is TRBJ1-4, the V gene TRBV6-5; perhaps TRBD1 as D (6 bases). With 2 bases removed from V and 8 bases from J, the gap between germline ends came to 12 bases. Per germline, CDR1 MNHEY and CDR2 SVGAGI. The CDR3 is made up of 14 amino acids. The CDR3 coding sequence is TGTGCCAGCAGTTACCCGGGGGCTGGGGAAAAACTGTTTTTT. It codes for CASSYPGAGEKLFF.

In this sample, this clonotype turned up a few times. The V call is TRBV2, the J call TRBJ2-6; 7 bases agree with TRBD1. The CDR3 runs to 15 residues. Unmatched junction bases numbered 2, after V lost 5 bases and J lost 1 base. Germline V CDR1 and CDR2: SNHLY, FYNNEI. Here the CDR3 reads CASSWGQSGANVLTF. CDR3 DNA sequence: TGTGCCAGCAGTTGGGGACAGTCTGGGGCCAACGTCCTGACTTTC.

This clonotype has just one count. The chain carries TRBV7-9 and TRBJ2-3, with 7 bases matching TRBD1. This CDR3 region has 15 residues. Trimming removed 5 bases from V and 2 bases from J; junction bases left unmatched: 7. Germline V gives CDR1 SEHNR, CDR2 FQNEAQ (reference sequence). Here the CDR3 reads CASSQDRAPTDTQYF. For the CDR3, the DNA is TGTGCCAGCAGCCAAGACAGGGCTCCCACAGATACGCAGTATTTT.

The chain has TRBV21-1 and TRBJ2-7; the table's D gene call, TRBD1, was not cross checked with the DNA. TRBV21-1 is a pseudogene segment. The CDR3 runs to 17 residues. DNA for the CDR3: TGTGCCAGCAGCCCTGAGGGGCAGGACCCGTTTCCGCACGAGCAGTACTTC. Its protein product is CASSPEGQDPFPHEQYF.

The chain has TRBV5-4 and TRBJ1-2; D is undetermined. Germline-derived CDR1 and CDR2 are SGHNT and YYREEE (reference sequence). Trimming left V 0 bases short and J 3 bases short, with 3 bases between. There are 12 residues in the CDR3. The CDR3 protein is CASSLDDYGYTF. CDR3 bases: TGTGCCAGCAGCTTGGACGACTATGGCTACACCTTC.

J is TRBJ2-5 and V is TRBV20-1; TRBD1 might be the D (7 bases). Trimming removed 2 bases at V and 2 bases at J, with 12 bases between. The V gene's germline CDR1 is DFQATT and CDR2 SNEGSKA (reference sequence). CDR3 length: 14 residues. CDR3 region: CSARSPGGQETQYF. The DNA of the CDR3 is TGCAGTGCTAGATCCCCAGGGGGGCAAGAGACCCAGTACTTC.

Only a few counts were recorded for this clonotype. The CDR3 DNA follows: TGTGCCAGTAGTAGTGGGACCAGGGGAATGAACACTGAAGCTTTCTTT. Amino acids: CASSSGTRGMNTEAFF. This chain links TRBV19 with TRBJ1-1; D may be TRBD1 (6 bases). With 4 bases removed from V and 0 bases from J, the gap between germline ends came to 15 bases. Germline CDR1 is LNHDA and CDR2 is SQIVND (reference sequence). This CDR3 is 16 amino acids long.

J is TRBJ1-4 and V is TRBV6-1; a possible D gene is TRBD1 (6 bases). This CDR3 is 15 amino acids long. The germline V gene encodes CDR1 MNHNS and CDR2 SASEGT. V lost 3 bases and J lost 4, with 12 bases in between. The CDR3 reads CASSDYTGSNEKLFF. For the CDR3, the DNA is TGTGCCAGCAGTGACTATACAGGGAGTAATGAAAAACTGTTTTTT.

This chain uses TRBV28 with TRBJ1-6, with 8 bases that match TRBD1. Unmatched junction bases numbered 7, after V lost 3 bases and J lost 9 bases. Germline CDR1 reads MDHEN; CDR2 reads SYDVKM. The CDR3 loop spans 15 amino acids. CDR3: CASSFTGGGGSPLHF. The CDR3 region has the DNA TGTGCCAGCAGTTTTACAGGGGGGGGTGGTTCACCCCTCCACTTT. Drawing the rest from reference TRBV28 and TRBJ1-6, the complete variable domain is DVKVTQSSRYLVKRTGEKVFLECVQDMDHENMFWYRQDPGLGLRLIYFSYDVKMKEKGDIPEGYSVSREKKERFSLILESASTNQTSMYLCASSFTGGGGSPLHFGNGTRLTVT.

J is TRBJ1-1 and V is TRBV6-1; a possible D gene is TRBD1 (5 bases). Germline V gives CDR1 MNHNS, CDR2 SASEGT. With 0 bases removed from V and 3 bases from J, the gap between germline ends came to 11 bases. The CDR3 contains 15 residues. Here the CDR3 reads CASSEAPGAYTEAFF. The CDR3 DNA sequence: TGTGCCAGCAGTGAAGCGCCCGGGGCCTACACTGAAGCTTTCTTT.

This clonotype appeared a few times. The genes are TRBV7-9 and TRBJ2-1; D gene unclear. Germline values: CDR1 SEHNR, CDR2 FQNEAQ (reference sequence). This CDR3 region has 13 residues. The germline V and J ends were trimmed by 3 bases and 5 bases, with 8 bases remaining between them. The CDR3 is CASSFSPNNEQFF. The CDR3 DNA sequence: TGTGCCAGCAGCTTCTCCCCCAACAATGAGCAGTTCTTC.

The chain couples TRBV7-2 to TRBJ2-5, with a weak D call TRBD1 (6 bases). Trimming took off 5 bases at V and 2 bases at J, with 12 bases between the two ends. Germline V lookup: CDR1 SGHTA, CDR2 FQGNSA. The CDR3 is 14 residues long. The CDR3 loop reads CASSRQVLQETQYF. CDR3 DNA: TGTGCCAGCAGCCGACAGGTTTTACAAGAGACCCAGTACTTC.

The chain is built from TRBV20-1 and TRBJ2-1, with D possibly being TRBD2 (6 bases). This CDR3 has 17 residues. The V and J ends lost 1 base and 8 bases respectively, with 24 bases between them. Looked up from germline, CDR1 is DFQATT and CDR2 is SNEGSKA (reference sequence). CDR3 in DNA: TGCAGTGCTAGAGTAACTAGCAAGGGGTGGGATTTAGATGAGCAGTTCTTC. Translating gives CSARVTSKGWDLDEQFF.

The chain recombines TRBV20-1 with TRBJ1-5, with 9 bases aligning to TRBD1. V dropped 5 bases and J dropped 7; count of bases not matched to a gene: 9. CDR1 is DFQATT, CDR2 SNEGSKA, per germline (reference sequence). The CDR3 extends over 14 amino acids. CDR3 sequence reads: CSAEGQGGGQPQHF. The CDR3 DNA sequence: TGCAGTGCTGAGGGACAGGGAGGAGGACAGCCCCAGCATTTT.

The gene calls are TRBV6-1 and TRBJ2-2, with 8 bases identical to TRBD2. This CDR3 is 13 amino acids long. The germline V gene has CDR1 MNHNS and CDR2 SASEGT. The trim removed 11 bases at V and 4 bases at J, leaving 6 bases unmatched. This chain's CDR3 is CASAGGVTGELFF. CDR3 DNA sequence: TGTGCCTCGGCGGGGGGCGTCACCGGGGAGCTGTTTTTT.

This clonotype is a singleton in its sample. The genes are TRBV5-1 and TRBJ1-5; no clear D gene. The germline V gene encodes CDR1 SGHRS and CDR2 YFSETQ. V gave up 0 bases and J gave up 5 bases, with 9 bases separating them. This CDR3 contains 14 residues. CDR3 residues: CASSLGNEDQPQHF. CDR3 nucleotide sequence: TGCGCCAGCAGCTTGGGGAACGAGGATCAGCCCCAGCATTTT.

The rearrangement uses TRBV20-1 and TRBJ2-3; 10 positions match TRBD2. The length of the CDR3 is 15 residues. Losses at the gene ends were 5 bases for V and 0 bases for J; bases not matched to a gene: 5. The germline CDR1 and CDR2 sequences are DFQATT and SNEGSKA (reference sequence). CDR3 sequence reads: CSASLLAGSTDTQYF. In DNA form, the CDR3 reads TGCAGTGCTTCTTTACTAGCGGGGAGCACAGATACGCAGTATTTT.

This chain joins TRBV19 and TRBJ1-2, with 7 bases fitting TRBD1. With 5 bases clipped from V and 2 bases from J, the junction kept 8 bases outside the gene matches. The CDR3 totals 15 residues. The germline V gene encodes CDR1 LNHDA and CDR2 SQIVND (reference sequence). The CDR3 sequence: CASSVAGGKNYGYTF. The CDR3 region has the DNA TGTGCCAGTAGTGTGGCAGGGGGTAAGAACTATGGCTACACCTTC.

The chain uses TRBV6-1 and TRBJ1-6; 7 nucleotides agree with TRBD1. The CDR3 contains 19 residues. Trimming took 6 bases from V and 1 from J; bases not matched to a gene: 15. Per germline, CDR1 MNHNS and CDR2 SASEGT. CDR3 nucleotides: TGTGCCAGCAGCTCACGTTCAAACAGGGGATCATCCTATAATTCACCCCTCCACTTT. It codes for CASSSRSNRGSSYNSPLHF.

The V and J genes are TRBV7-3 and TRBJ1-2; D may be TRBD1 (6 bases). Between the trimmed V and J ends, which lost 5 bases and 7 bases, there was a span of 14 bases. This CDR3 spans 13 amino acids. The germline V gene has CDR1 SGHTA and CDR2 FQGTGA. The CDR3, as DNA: TGTGCCAGCAGCGGATACAGGGATACTGGCTACACCTTC. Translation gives CASSGYRDTGYTF.